This T cell receptor (beta chain) is from a study of T cell repertoires in cytomegalovirus infection. Study as a whole: Use of recently identified HLA-C-restricted and well-studied HLA-B-restricted CMV epitopes was part of the study. Notes on the study in general: Dominating the ex vivo response were TCR beta clonotypes that were CMV-specific and HLA-C-restricted.

This clonotype was seen a few times. Antigen unknown. TCRdb recomputed calls from the reads with MiXCR, one row per CDR3 protein. This table holds 110,000 to 150,000 distinct CDR3 sequences, over 25% found once. Germline assignment: CDR1 MGHDK and CDR2 SYGVNS. Between the trimmed V and J ends, which lost 5 bases and 2 bases, there was a span of 12 bases. The CDR3 sequence is 14 residues long. This receptor was identified in a human donor in good health (CMV status not recorded). Some clones in this sample may be carry-over from other donors' samples. The sample consisted of CD8+ T cells from cultured PBMCs, taken from culture after CMV antigen stimulation. The V call is TRBV25-1, the J call TRBJ1-2, with a weak D call TRBD1 (6 bases). The CDR3 loop reads CASSRQALNYGYTF. The CDR3 coding sequence is TGTGCCAGCAGTCGACAGGCCCTCAACTATGGCTACACCTTC.